This record looks at one T cell receptor beta chain sequence and its context. These data originate in a study of identical twins. One entry per CDR3 protein, called by TCRdb with MiXCR from the 5' RACE reads. This sample has 460,000 or so distinct CDR3 sequences, with 14% found just once. The germline CDR1 and CDR2 sequences are SGHTA and FQGNSA. The V gene end was trimmed by 5 bases and the J gene end by 2 bases; junction bases not matched to a gene: 4. This CDR3 has 14 amino acids. These sequences were also reported in another study, on yellow fever vaccine responses in identical twins.

Sequencing was done on a sample of CD4+ T cells sorted from blood. This sequence joins TRBV7-2 and TRBJ2-5, with 8 bases that match TRBD2. This clonotype was obtained from a woman younger than 35 in good health. The CDR3 protein is CASSLSGVQETQYF. The CDR3 bases are TGTGCCAGCAGCCTTAGCGGGGTGCAAGAGACCCAGTACTTC.